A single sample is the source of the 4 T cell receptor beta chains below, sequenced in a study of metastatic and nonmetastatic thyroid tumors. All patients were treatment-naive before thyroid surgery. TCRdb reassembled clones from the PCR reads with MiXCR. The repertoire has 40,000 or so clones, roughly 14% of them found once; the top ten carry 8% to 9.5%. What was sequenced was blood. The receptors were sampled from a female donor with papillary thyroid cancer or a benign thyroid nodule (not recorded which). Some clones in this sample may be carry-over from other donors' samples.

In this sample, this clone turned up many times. As DNA, the CDR3 is TGTGCCAGCAGCTTATTTCCGGGAGGGCTGGCAGATACGCAGTATTTT. Residues: CASSLFPGGLADTQYF. The chain has TRBV7-2 and TRBJ2-3, with TRBD2 identical over 8 bases. J gave up 4 bases and V 2 bases, and 8 bases lay outside the gene matches. The CDR3 runs to 16 residues. Germline V gene data show CDR1 as SGHTA and CDR2 as FQGNSA.

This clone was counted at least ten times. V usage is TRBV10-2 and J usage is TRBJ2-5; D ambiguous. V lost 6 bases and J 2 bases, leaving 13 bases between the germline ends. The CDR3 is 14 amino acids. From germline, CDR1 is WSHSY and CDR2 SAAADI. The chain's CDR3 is CASSPTAIQETQYF. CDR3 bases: TGCGCCAGCAGCCCTACCGCCATACAAGAGACCCAGTACTTC.

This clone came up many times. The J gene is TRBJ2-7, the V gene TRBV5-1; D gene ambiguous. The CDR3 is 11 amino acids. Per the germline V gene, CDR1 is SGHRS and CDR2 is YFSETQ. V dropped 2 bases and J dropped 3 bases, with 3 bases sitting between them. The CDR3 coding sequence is TGCGCCAGCAGCTTTTACTACGAGCAGTACTTC. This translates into CASSFYYEQYF.

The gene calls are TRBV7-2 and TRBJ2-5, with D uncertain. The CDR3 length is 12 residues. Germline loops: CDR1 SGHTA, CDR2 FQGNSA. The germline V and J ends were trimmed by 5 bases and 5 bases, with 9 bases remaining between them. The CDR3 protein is CASSTFWETQYF. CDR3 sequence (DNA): TGTGCCAGCAGCACCTTTTGGGAGACCCAGTACTTC.